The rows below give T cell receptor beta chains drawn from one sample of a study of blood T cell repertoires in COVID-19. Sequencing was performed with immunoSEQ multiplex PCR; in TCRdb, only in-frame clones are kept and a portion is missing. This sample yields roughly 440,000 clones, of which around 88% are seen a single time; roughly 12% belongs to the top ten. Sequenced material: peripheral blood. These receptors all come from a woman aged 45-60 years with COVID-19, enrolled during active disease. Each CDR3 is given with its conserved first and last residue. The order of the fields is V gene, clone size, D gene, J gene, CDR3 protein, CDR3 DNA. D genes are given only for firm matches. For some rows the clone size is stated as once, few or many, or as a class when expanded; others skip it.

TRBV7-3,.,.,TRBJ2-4,CASSLSPPRGTKNIQYF,TGTGCCAGCAGCCTTAGTCCACCTAGGGGAACCAAAAACATTCAGTACTTC
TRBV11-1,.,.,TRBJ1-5,CASSLRRRDQPQHF,TGTGCCAGCAGCTTAAGGAGGAGGGATCAGCCCCAGCATTTT
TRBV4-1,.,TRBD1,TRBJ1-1,CASSQRGTGGTEAFF,TGCGCCAGCAGCCAAAGGGGGACAGGGGGCACTGAAGCTTTCTTT
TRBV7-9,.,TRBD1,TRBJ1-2,CASSFDRDAHGYTF,TGTGCCAGCAGCTTCGACAGGGACGCCCATGGCTACACCTTC
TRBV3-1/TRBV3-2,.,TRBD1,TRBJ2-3,CASSLSGQGADTQYF,TGTGCCAGCAGCCTCTCGGGACAGGGGGCGGATACGCAGTATTTT
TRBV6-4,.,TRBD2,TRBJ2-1,CASSESGGSSYNEQFF,TGTGCCAGCAGTGAAAGCGGGGGGAGCTCCTACAATGAGCAGTTCTTC
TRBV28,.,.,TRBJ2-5,CASSSSDFQETQYF,TGTGCCAGCAGTTCCTCGGACTTCCAAGAGACCCAGTACTTC
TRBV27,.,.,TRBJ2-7,CASRDTLYEQYF,TGTGCCAGCAGGGACACCCTCTACGAGCAGTACTTC
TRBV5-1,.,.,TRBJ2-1,CASSPHPDIPYNEQFF,TGCGCCAGCAGCCCTCACCCGGACATACCATACAATGAGCAGTTCTTC
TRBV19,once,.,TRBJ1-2,CASSIGWGPVYGYTF,TGTGCCAGTAGTATAGGCTGGGGCCCAGTCTATGGCTACACCTTC
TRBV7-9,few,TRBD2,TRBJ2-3,CASSLPSGGPDTQYF,TGTGCCAGCAGCTTACCTAGCGGGGGACCAGATACGCAGTATTTT
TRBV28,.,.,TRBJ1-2,CASSFSLESDGYTF,TGTGCCAGCAGTTTCTCTCTTGAGAGCGATGGCTACACCTTC
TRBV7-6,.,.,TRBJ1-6,CASSSSSVYYTVGDSPLHF,TGTGCCAGCAGCTCATCCTCAGTGTATTACACGGTGGGCGATTCACCCCTCCACTTT
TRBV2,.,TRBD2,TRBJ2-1,CASSEGSGGLNEQFF,TGTGCCAGCAGTGAAGGAAGCGGGGGGCTGAATGAGCAGTTCTTC
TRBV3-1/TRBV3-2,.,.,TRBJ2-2,CASSQTDTGELFF,TGTGCCAGCAGCCAAACAGACACCGGGGAGCTGTTTTTT
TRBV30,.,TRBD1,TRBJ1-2,CACRQGLFYGYTF,TGTGCCTGCCGACAGGGTCTGTTCTATGGCTACACCTTC
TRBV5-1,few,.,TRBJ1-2,CASSLAGNYGYTF,TGCGCCAGCAGCTTGGCAGGGAACTATGGCTACACCTTC
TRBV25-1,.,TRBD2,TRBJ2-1,CASSDGTSDEQFF,TGTGCCAGCAGTGACGGGACTAGCGATGAGCAGTTCTTC
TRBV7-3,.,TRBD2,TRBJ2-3,CASSLSGGAGTDTQYF,TGTGCCAGCAGCCTAAGCGGGGGGGCCGGGACAGATACGCAGTATTTT
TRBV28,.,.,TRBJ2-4,CASSPGYSENIQYF,TGTGCCAGCAGCCCGGGATATAGCGAAAACATTCAGTACTTC
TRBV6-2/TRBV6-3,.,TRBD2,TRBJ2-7,CASSFTWGGEQYF,TGTGCCAGCAGTTTTACATGGGGGGGCGAGCAGTACTTC
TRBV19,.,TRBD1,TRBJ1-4,CASSIGTGANEKLFF,TGTGCCAGTAGTATCGGAACAGGGGCTAATGAAAAACTGTTTTTT
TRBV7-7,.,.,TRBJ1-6,CASSLEQPPLSSVDSPLHF,TGTGCCAGCAGCTTGGAACAGCCGCCCTTAAGTAGTGTAGATTCACCCCTCCACTTT
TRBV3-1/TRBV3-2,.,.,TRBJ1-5,CASSDLQAQPQHF,TGTGCCAGCAGCGATCTGCAAGCCCAGCCCCAGCATTTT
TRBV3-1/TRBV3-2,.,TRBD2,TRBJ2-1,CASSPLLAGGEQFF,TGTGCCAGCAGCCCATTGCTAGCGGGGGGTGAGCAGTTCTTC
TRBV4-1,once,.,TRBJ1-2,CASSQTQAANYGYTF,TGCGCCAGCAGCCAGACTCAAGCTGCTAACTATGGCTACACCTTC
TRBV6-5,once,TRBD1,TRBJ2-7,CASIGQVGYEQYF,TGTGCCAGTATTGGACAGGTCGGCTACGAGCAGTACTTC
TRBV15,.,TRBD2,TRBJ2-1,CATSRGLAGPQFF,TGTGCCACCAGCCGGGGACTAGCGGGCCCGCAGTTCTTC
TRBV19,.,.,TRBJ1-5,CASTRDRNNQPQHF,TGTGCCAGTACCCGAGACAGAAATAATCAGCCCCAGCATTTT
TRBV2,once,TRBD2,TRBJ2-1,CASSEGGGAENEQFF,TGTGCCAGCAGTGAGGGCGGGGGGGCCGAGAATGAGCAGTTCTTC
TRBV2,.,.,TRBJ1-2,CASSGQTANYGYTF,TGTGCCAGCAGTGGTCAAACAGCTAACTATGGCTACACCTTC
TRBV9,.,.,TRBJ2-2,CASSVGDWTNTGELFF,TGTGCCAGCAGCGTAGGAGACTGGACGAACACCGGGGAGCTGTTTTTT
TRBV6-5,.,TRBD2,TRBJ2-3,CASSRTSGGAYTQYF,TGTGCCAGCAGTCGGACTAGCGGGGGGGCGTATACGCAGTATTTT
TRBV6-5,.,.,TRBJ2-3,CASSEAQVPSTQYF,TGTGCCAGCTCCGAGGCCCAAGTCCCCAGTACGCAGTATTTT
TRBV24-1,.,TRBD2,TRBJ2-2,CATSGPRLGRDVGELFF,TGTGCCACCAGTGGCCCCAGGTTAGGGAGGGACGTCGGGGAGCTGTTTTTT
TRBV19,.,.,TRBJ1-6,CASSITGRTYNSPLHF,TGTGCCAGTAGCATTACAGGGCGGACCTATAATTCACCCCTCCACTTT
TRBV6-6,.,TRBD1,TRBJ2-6,CASSPGTGAPSGANVLTF,TGTGCCAGCAGTCCTGGGACAGGGGCGCCTTCTGGGGCCAACGTCCTGACTTTC
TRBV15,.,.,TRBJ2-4,CATSSYGIQYF,TGTGCCACCAGCAGTTACGGCATTCAGTACTTC
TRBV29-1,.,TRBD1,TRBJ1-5,CSVEADDRDSNQPQHF,TGCAGCGTTGAAGCTGACGACAGGGATAGCAATCAGCCCCAGCATTTT
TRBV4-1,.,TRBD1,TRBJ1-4,CASSRGQGANEKLFF,TGCGCCAGCAGCCGCGGACAGGGGGCTAATGAAAAACTGTTTTTT
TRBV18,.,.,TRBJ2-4,CASSPGQGDIQYF,TGTGCCAGCTCACCGGGACAAGGGGACATTCAGTACTTC
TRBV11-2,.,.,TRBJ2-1,CASSLLANEQFF,TGTGCCAGCAGCTTACTAGCCAATGAGCAGTTCTTC
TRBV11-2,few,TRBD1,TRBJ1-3,CASSLDGQGVDTIYF,TGTGCCAGCAGCTTAGACGGGCAGGGGGTAGACACCATATATTTT
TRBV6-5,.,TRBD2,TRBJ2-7,CASTYRGGSYEQYF,TGTGCCAGCACCTATCGGGGGGGTTCCTACGAGCAGTACTTC
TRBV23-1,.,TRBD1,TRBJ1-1,CASTQGQGVTEAFF,TGCGCCAGCACCCAGGGGCAGGGGGTCACTGAAGCTTTCTTT
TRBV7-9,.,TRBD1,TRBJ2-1,CASSFSGGEGNEQFF,TGTGCCAGCAGCTTTTCAGGGGGCGAAGGTAATGAGCAGTTCTTC
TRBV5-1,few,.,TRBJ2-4,CASSPQGGDIQYF,TGCGCCAGCAGCCCCCAGGGGGGCGACATTCAGTACTTC